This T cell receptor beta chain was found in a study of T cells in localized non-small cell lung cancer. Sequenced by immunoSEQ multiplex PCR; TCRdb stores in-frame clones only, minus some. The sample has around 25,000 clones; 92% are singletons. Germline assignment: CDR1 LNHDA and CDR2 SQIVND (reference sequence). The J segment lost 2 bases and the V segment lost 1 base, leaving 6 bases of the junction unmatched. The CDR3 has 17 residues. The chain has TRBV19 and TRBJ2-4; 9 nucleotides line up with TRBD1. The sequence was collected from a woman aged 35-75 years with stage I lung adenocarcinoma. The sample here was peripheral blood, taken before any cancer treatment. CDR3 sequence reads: CASSIVGQGLPKNIQYF. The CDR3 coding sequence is TGTGCCAGTAGTATAGTTGGACAGGGGCTACCCAAAAACATTCAGTACTTC. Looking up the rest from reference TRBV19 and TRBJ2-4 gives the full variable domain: DGGITQSPKYLFRKEGQNVTLSCEQNLNHDAMYWYRQDPGQGLRLIYYSQIVNDFQKGDIAEGYSVSREKKESFPLTVTSAQKNPTAFYLCASSIVGQGLPKNIQYFGAGTRLSVL.